This record covers a single T cell receptor beta chain. This clonotype was detected a few times. What this receptor recognizes is not known. No base quality values were provided; no much bigger clone lies one nucleotide off. Receptor libraries were prepared by multiplex PCR. Instrument on record: Illumina HiSeq 4000. TCR beta libraries were built with iRepertoire HTBI primers and Arm-PCR amplification of CDR3 regions. PCR products were gel purified before sequencing. Per the original workflow: Gene usage analysis of CDR3 amino acid clonotypes used the approximately 62 TRBV and approximately 13 TRBJ segments found across samples. COPE and FqMerger were used to merge the filtered high-quality paired reads into contigs. BLAST was used to align contigs to IMGT TRBV, TRBD and TRBJ reference genes, with CDR3 defined following IMGT. Any clonotype with a frequency above 0.1% was counted as a highly expanded clone. Shannon entropy served as the measure of repertoire diversity, while the Gini coefficient captured V-J evenness. A clonotype was considered public if more than one individual shared it. The public reads were reprocessed in TCRdb via fastp at Q25 and MiXCR, keeping in-frame beta chains. Rows with a matching CDR3 protein are joined into one entry that keeps the most common DNA and genes. The V and J calls and clone size come from TCRdb's table, not from the authors' own analysis. The sample includes some 250,000 distinct CDR3 sequences, with about 17% observed a single time. Approximately 15% of the sample comes from the top ten.

The sample is drawn from a study of regulatory T cells in long-lasting Graves disease listed by TCRdb under 2021. Turning to the overall study: In the newly diagnosed Graves' disease group, patients had been taking antithyroid drugs for less than 3 months. Peripheral blood TCR sequencing and RNA sequencing compared persistent Graves' disease patients with newly diagnosed Graves' disease patients. The study was conducted in China and was registered as a clinical trial. A total of roughly 35 samples were covered by TCR sequencing, comprising approximately 13 persistent and roughly 20 newly diagnosed Graves' disease patients. Study-wide findings and limitations: Only peripheral blood was studied, because thyroid tissue, the primary lesion, was inaccessible. TRBV28, TRBJ1-2 and TRBJ2-5 were preferentially used in persistent disease, while TRBV20-1 and TRBJ2-1 were favored in newly diagnosed disease. A larger number of public clonotypes was shared among persistent patients (around 2,700) than among newly diagnosed patients (roughly 930). Persistent Graves' disease patients showed lower TCR Shannon entropy and fewer highly expanded clones than newly diagnosed patients, suggesting clonal expansion. The small sample size was acknowledged by the authors as a limitation that may reduce accuracy. Sequencing and analysis were limited to the TCR beta chain.

Counted from cysteine to phenylalanine, this CDR3 has 19 amino acids. The only DNA kept is the CDR3, 57 bases in frame from the first base. The germline V gene yields MGHRA for CDR1 and YSYEKL for CDR2. V and J lose 2 bases and 0 bases, and a span of 20 bases separates them. The time point label corresponds to: newly diagnosed GD, antithyroid drugs for less than 3 months. RNA was extracted from PBMCs in TRIzol for both TCR sequencing and RNA sequencing. The diagnosis of Graves' disease followed American Thyroid Association guidelines. Patients were recruited from an endocrinology department in Xi'an, China. From each patient, about 9.7 milliliters of peripheral blood was collected into an EDTA anticoagulant tube. Ficoll Paque Plus density gradient separation was used to isolate PBMCs, and no further T cell sorting was done. RNA quality was checked with an Agilent 2100 Bioanalyzer and agarose gel, and concentration with a NanoDrop 2000.

Another study also made use of these data, one on T cells in Graves' hyperthyroidism and ophthalmopathy. From that second study: Graves' hyperthyroidism was defined as stable when no progression to ophthalmopathy occurred over 18 months of follow-up. Hyperthyroidism patients were newly diagnosed, had a disease duration of under 2 months, and were aged 18 to 65 years. The study excluded patients with uncontrolled infections, other autoimmune diseases, pregnancy or lactation. Diagnoses relied on clinical symptoms, serum thyroxine and TRAb, thyroid ultrasound and orbital computed tomography. A first-round RT-PCR of the TCR CDR3 used the HTBI primer set with the Qiagen OneStep RT-PCR kit. Blood samples also contained most of the expanded thyroid clonotypes (frequency above 0.001), which suggests that blood repertoires may reflect thyroid immune responses. Ophthalmopathy was separated from stable hyperthyroidism by a 13 V-J signature model, with approximately 86% sensitivity and 81% to 83% specificity obtained in cross-validation and 80%/75% obtained in testing. In validation, the model predicted progression to ophthalmopathy a median of around six months before onset, with roughly 68% sensitivity and almost 75% specificity. To identify TCR V-J signatures that set the groups apart, the researchers used a discovery cohort of about a hundred patients, made up of 40 to 45 with Graves' ophthalmopathy and 57 with stable Graves' hyperthyroidism. Prospective prediction of ophthalmopathy was tested in an independent validation cohort consisting of roughly 20 hyperthyroidism patients and 15 to 17 patients who later progressed to ophthalmopathy. The approximately 100 discovery patients were divided at random into training and test sets in a 7:3 ratio. Thyroid tissue and blood T-cell repertoires from six Graves' hyperthyroidism patients were also compared in the study. After blood sampling, hyperthyroidism patients were treated with methimazole at a starting dose of 30 mg daily, and ophthalmopathy patients were treated with high-dose intravenous methylprednisolone. A second multiplex PCR round built the libraries, followed by size selection and purification. Paired-end sequencing of the libraries was performed with 100 bp reads on an Illumina HiSeq2000. SOAPnuke was used to process the raw data, with reads discarded if the reads contained adapters or uncalled bases, had a mean Phred below 15, or lacked an exact constant-primer or identifier match. High-quality paired reads were merged using COPE v1.2.5, and each unique nucleotide sequence was defined as a clonotype. Clonotypes were aligned to IMGT TRBV, TRBD and TRBJ reference segments using MiTCR v1.1. Only V-J combinations with frequency above 0.0001, covering about 99% of repertoires, were analysed. A TCS score was defined as the ratio of F50 (clonal expansion) to E x V (chaos), with BLOSUM62-based TCRdist applied between CDR3 peptides within each V-J. Welch's t-statistics and random forest reduced around 520 V-J features to roughly 13, which were used in a naive Bayes classifier (R e1071). No statistical method was used to fix the sample size in advance, and group allocation was not hidden from the investigators. The paper describes TCR Vbeta CDR3 sequencing of 140 or so peripheral blood samples, made up of roughly 40 ophthalmopathy patients, more than 70 hyperthyroidism patients and 17 progressor patients.

Specimen: peripheral blood mononuclear cells (PBMCs), collected at new diagnosis, from a patient treated with antithyroid drugs. This clonotype was sampled from a woman between 25 and 40 years old with Graves disease. Donor details come from another sample of the same person, matched by shared clones. The chain is assembled from TRBV4-1 and TRBJ2-4; the D gene assignment is perhaps TRBD1 or TRBD2, with each matching 5 bases. The CDR3 protein: CASSQYTGTATLAKNIQYF. The DNA sequence is given as TGCGCCAGCAGCCAATATACCGGGACGGCGACCTTAGCCAAAAACATTCAGTACTTC.